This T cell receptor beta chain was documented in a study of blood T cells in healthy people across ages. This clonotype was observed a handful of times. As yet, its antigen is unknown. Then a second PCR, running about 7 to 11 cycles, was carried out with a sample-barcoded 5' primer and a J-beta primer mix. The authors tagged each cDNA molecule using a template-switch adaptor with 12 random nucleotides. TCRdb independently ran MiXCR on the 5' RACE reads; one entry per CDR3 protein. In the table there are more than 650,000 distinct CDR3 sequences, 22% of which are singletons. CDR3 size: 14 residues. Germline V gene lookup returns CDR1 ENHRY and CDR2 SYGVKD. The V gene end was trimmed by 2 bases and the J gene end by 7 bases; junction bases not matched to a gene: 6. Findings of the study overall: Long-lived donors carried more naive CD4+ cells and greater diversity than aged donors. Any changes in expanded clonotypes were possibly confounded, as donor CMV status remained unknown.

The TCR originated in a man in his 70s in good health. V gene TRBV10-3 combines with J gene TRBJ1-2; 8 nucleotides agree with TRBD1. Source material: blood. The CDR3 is CAISEMQGASGYTF. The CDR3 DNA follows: TGTGCCATCAGTGAGATGCAGGGGGCAAGTGGCTACACCTTC.